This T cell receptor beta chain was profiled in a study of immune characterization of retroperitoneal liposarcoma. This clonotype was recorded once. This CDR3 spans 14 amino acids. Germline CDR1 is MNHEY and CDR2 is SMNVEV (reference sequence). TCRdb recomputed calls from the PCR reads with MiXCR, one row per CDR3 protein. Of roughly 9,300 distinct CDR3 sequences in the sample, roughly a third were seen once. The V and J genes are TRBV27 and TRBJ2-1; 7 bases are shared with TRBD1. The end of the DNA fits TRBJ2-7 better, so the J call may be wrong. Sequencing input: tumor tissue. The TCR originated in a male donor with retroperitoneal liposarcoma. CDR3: CASSLSYRGYEQYF. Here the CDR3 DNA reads TGTGCCAGCAGTTTATCGTACAGGGGCTACGAGCAGTACTTC.